The clone carrying this T cell receptor (beta chain) was observed a handful of times. Study processing details: Reference gene primer amplification yielded estimated nucleated cell counts. Data came from immunoSEQ multiplex PCR; TCRdb stores just in-frame clones and leaves some out. V and J calls and clone size are copied from that table; D and trimming were computed from the DNA. Of 75,000 to 90,000 clones in the sample, 86% were seen once. This sample was taken from a study of blood T cell repertoires in COVID-19. Study overall: Collection of acute and convalescent COVID-19 samples took place in the United States, Italy and Spain. Sources were T cells, B-cell-depleted T cells, or PBMCs; the material itself was cDNA or gDNA.

There are 16 residues in the CDR3. Germline loops: CDR1 MNHNY, CDR2 SVGAGI (reference sequence). Trimming removed 7 bases at V and 0 bases at J, with 16 bases between. The sequenced sample was peripheral blood. The chain uses TRBV6-6 and TRBJ1-3, with D perhaps matching TRBD1 (6 bases). The source of this sequence is a man in his fifties with active COVID-19. The CDR3 DNA is TGTGCCAGCACCTTGACAGGTCCGCCCTCTGGAAACACCATATATTTT. Protein: CASTLTGPPSGNTIYF.